The sample holds a few counts of the clone carrying this TCR beta chain. Its antigen remains unidentified. This sample is part of a study of T cells in Graves' hyperthyroidism and ophthalmopathy. Study-wide results and caveats: Researchers report that a 13 V-J model separated ophthalmopathy from stable hyperthyroidism.

Amplification of TCR beta CDR3 regions used RNA as the template. The TCR CDR3 was amplified in a first-round RT-PCR using the HTBI primer set. TCRdb used MiXCR to reprocess the multiplex PCR reads, holding one entry per CDR3 protein. The sample holds about half a million distinct CDR3 sequences, around 20% seen once. Lactation, pregnancy, other autoimmune disease or uncontrolled infection led to exclusion of patients. Each diagnosis drew on symptoms, thyroxine, TRAb, thyroid ultrasound and orbital computed tomography findings. The authors obtained PBMCs from over 8 ml of fresh peripheral blood. Sequenced input: blood. This receptor was identified in a man aged 40-55 years with Graves' ophthalmopathy.

In DNA, the CDR3 is TGTGCCAGCAGCCCGACAGTCCTCACTGAAGCTTTCTTT. Residues: CASSPTVLTEAFF. The chain is built from TRBV7-2 and TRBJ1-1, with a possible D match to TRBD1 (5 bases). The CDR3 spans 13 residues. CDR1 is SGHTA and CDR2 is FQGNSA in the germline V gene. The germline V and J ends were trimmed by 5 bases and 4 bases, with 11 bases remaining between them.